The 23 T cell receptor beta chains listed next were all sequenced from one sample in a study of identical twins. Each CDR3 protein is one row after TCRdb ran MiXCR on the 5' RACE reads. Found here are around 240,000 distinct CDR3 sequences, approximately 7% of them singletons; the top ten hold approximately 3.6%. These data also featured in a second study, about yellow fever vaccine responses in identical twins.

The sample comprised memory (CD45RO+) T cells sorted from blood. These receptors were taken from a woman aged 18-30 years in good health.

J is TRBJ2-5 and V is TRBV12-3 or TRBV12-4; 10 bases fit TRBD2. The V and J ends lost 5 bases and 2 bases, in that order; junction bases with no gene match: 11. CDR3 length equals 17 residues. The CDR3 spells CASSPYRPSGGQETQYF. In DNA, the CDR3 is TGTGCCAGCAGTCCTTATAGACCTAGCGGGGGTCAAGAGACCCAGTACTTC.

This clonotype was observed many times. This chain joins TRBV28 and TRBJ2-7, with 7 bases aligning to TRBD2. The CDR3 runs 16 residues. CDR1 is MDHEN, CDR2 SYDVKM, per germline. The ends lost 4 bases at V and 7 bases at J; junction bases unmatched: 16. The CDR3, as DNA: TGTGCCAGCAGTTCAGCGGGGACTCCTCGTCTAATGGAGCAGTACGTC. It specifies CASSSAGTPRLMEQYV.

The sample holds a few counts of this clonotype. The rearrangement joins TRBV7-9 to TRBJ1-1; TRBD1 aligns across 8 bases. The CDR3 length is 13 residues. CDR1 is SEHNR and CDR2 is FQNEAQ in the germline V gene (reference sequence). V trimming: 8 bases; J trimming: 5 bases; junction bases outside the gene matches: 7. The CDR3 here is CASGGQGDTEAFF. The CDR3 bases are TGTGCCAGCGGAGGACAGGGAGATACTGAAGCTTTCTTT.

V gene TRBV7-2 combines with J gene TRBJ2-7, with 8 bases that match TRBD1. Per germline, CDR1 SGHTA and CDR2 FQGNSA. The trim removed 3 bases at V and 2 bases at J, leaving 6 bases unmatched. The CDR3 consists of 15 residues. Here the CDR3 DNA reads TGTGCCAGCAGCTTCAAACAGGGGGTTCCCTACGAGCAGTACTTC. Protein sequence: CASSFKQGVPYEQYF.

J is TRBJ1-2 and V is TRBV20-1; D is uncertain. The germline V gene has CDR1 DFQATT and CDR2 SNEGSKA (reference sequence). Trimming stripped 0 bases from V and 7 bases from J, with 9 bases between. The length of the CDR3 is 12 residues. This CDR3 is CSARDSGGGYTF. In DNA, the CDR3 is TGCAGTGCTAGAGATTCCGGAGGTGGCTACACCTTC.

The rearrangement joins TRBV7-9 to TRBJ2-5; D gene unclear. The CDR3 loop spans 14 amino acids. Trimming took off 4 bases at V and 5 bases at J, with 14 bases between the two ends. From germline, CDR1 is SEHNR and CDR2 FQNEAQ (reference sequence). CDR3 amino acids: CASSSVGLSETQYF. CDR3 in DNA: TGTGCCAGCAGCTCAGTCGGTCTTTCCGAGACCCAGTACTTC.

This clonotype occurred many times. CDR3 coding DNA: TGCAGTGCTGGGACCCCGGTAACTGGGGCCAACGTCCTGACTTTC. Residues: CSAGTPVTGANVLTF. V usage is TRBV20-1 and J usage is TRBJ2-6, with D perhaps assigned TRBD1 or TRBD2 (5 bases each). Germline V gene data show CDR1 as DFQATT and CDR2 as SNEGSKA (reference sequence). Deletions cut 5 bases from V and 2 bases from J, with 13 bases between. The CDR3 totals 15 residues.

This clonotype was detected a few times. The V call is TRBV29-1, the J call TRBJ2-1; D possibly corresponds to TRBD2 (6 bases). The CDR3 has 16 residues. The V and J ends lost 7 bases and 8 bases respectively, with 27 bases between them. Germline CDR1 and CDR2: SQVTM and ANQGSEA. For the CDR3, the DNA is TGCAGCGCCACGACACCTGGGGGGAGACTAGTCTATGAGCAGTTCTTC. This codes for CSATTPGGRLVYEQFF.

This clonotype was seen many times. The CDR3: CASSFGPDTEAFF. Here the CDR3 DNA reads TGCGCCAGCAGCTTCGGTCCCGACACTGAAGCTTTCTTT. The chain couples TRBV5-1 to TRBJ1-1; D gene uncertain. There are 13 residues in the CDR3. Trimming cost V 2 bases and J 3 bases, with 8 bases left between them. Germline CDR1 and CDR2: SGHRS and YFSETQ. Together with reference TRBV5-1 and TRBJ1-1, the CDR3 gives the full variable domain: KAGVTQTPRYLIKTRGQQVTLSCSPISGHRSVSWYQQTPGQGLQFLFEYFSETQRNKGNFPGRFSGRQFSNSRSEMNVSTLELGDSALYLCASSFGPDTEAFFGQGTRLTVV.

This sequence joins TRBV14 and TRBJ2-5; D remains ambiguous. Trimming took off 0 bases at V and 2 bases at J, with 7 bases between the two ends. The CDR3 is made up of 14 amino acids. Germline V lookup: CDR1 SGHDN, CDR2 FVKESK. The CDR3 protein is CASSQDPHQETQYF. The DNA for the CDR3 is TGTGCCAGCAGCCAAGATCCACATCAAGAGACCCAGTACTTC.

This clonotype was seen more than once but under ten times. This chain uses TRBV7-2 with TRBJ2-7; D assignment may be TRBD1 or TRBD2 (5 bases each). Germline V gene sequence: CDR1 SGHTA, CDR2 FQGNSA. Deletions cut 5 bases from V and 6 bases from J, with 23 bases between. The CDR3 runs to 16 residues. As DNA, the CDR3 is TGTGCCAGCAGCAGAAACTCGGGGCAGGGCGTAGGCGAGCAGTACTTC. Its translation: CASSRNSGQGVGEQYF.

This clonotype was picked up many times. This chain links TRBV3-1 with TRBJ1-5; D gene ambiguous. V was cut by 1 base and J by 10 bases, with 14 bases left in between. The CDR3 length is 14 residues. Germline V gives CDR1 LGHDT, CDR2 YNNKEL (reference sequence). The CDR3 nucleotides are TGTGCCAGCAGCCAAGTAGGTTTGGGATCCCCCCAGCATTTT. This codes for CASSQVGLGSPQHF.

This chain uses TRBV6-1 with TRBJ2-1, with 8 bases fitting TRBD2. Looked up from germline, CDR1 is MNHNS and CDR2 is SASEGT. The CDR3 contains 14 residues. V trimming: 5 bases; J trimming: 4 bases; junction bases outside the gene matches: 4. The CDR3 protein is CASSTLAGYNEQFF. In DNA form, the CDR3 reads TGTGCCAGCAGTACCCTAGCGGGTTACAATGAGCAGTTCTTC.

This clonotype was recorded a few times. Here the CDR3 DNA reads TGCGCCAGCAGCCAACAGGGATTCCGTGCTTTCTTT. Translated, it gives CASSQQGFRAFF. V and J are TRBV4-1 and TRBJ1-1; D is perhaps TRBD1 (5 bases). Trimming shortened V by 2 bases and J by 11 bases, and 12 bases separated the two germline ends. Germline V gene sequence: CDR1 MGHRA, CDR2 YSYEKL. The CDR3 extends over 12 amino acids.

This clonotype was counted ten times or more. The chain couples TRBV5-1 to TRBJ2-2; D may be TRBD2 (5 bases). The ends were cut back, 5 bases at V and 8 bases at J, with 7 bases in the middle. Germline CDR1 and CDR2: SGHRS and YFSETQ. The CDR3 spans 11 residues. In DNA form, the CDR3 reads TGCGCCAGCAGACTAGTGGGGGAGCTGTTTTTT. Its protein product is CASRLVGELFF.

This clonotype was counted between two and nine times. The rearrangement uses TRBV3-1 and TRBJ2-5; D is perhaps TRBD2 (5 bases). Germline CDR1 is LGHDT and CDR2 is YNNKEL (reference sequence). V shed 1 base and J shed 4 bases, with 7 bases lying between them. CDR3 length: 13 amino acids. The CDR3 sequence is CASSQVGGETQYF. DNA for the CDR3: TGTGCCAGCAGCCAAGTTGGAGGAGAGACCCAGTACTTC.

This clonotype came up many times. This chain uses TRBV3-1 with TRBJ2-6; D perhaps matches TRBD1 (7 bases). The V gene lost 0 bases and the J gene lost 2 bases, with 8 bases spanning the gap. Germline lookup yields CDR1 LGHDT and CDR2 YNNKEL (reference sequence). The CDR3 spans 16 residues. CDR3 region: CASSQDRGAGANVLTF. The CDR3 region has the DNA TGTGCCAGCAGCCAAGACAGGGGGGCTGGGGCCAACGTCCTGACTTTC.

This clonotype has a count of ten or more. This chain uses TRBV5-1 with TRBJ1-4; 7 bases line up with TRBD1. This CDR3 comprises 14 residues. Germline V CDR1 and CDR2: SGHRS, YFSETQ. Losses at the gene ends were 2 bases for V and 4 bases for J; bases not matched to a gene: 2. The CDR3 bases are TGCGCCAGCAGCTTAAACAGGGGTAATGAAAAACTGTTTTTT. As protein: CASSLNRGNEKLFF.

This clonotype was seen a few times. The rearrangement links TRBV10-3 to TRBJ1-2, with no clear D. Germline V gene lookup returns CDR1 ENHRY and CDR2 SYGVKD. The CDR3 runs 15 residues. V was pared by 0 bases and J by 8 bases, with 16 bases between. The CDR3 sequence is CAISESSPGSRGYTF. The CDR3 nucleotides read TGTGCCATCAGTGAGTCGAGTCCCGGGTCGCGAGGCTACACCTTC.

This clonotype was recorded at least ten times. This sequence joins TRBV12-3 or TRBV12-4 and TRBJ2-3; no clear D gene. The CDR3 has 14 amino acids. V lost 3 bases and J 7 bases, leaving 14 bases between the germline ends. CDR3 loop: CASSFPGMDYTQYF. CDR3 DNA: TGTGCCAGCAGTTTTCCTGGAATGGATTATACGCAGTATTTT.

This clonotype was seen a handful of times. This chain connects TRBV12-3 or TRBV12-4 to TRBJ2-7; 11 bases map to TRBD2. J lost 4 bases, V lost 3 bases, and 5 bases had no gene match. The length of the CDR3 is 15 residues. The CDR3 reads CASSLIAGGLYEQYF. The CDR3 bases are TGTGCCAGCAGTTTGATAGCGGGAGGGCTTTACGAGCAGTACTTC.

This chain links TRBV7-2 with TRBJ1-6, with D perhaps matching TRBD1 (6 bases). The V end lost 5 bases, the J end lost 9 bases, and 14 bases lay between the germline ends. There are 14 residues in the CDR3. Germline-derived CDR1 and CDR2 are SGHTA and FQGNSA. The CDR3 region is CASSPFGGGSPLHF. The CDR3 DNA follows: TGTGCCAGCAGCCCTTTTGGAGGGGGTTCACCCCTCCACTTT.

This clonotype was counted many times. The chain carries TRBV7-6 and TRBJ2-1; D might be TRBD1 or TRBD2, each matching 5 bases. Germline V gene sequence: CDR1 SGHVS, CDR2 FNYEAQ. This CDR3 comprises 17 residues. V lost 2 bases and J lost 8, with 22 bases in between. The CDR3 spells CASSLKLEGRTGYEQFF. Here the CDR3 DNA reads TGTGCCAGCAGCTTAAAACTCGAGGGGCGAACGGGTTATGAGCAGTTCTTC.